This T cell receptor (beta chain) was sequenced in a study of cytomegalovirus exposure and HLA in healthy donors. Findings and caveats of the study: Donors were assumed by presence/absence analyses to have roughly uniform sequencing depth.

Primers for the PCR totalled 60 Vbeta and 13 Jbeta. Authors' data handling: Later reanalysis found 80 million or so unique TCR beta chains, around 11 million of them shared. Libraries were prepared by immunoSEQ multiplex PCR; TCRdb keeps only in-frame clonotypes and omits some of them. That table supplies the V and J calls and clone size; D and trimming were determined from the DNA. The sample has 100,000 to 150,000 clones, about 80% seen once. Note on this clone: Its antigen is not known.

CDR3 length: 14 amino acids. The V gene's germline CDR1 is MNHEY and CDR2 SMNVEV (reference sequence). Trimming shortened V by 3 bases and J by 4 bases, and 10 bases separated the two germline ends. The receptor's source is a woman aged 45-65 years in good health and CMV-seropositive. Material: PBMCs. V is TRBV27 and J is TRBJ1-3; D may be TRBD1 (5 bases). This CDR3 reads CASSFGAAGNTIYF. In DNA, the CDR3 is TGTGCCAGCAGTTTTGGGGCCGCAGGAAACACCATATATTTT.